These 24 T cell receptor beta chains were all obtained from the same sample, sequenced in a study of CD8+ T cells in alopecia areata (dated by TCRdb to 2016 to 2018). Per the publication, the time point label means: about 25 weeks on oral tofacitinib. This specimen's treatment or condition label, per the study, means: oral pan-JAK inhibitor, 5-10 mg twice daily. Preparation of the library involved the immunoSEQ multiplex PCR assay. To provide template for TCR sequencing, every sample had RNA extracted and reverse transcribed into cDNA. TCRdb obtained this table from immuneACCESS and retained in-frame rearrangements with V and J assigned. These tables miss some clones; where compared with another copy, unresolved V genes account for less than half of the shortfall, and the remainder is unexplained. The sample data list approximately 300,000 clones, and roughly 50% of these were observed just once. Under 2% of the sample belongs to the ten largest clones.

The sample in question was CD4+ T cells sorted from blood, obtained at week 24, from a patient treated with tofacitinib. The receptors here all came from a human donor with alopecia areata.

The table lists this clone with a few counts. The chain has TRBV28 and TRBJ2-7; D might be TRBD1 or TRBD2, each matching 5 bases. Trimming stripped 8 bases from V and 0 bases from J, with 11 bases between. Per the germline V gene, CDR1 is MDHEN and CDR2 is SYDVKM. The CDR3 runs to 13 residues. The CDR3: CASYGTASYEQYF. The CDR3 DNA sequence: TGTGCCAGCTACGGGACGGCCTCCTACGAGCAGTACTTC.

The chain joins TRBV5-1 to TRBJ2-5; D not resolved. The CDR3 spans 16 residues. CDR1 and CDR2 (germline): SGHRS, YFSETQ. Trimming took 0 bases from V and 4 from J, leaving 16 bases between them. The CDR3 coding sequence is TGCGCCAGCAGCTTGGGTAGCTCAGGTCCAGGAGAGACCCAGTACTTC. Its translation is CASSLGSSGPGETQYF.

The chain joins TRBV20-1 to TRBJ1-2; D gene uncertain. The CDR3 is 11 amino acids. V lost 6 bases, J lost 7 bases, and 12 bases lay in between. Germline CDR1 reads DFQATT; CDR2 reads SNEGSKA (reference sequence). The chain's CDR3 is CSAKLRSGYTF. CDR3 nucleotide sequence: TGCAGTGCGAAGTTAAGGTCTGGCTACACCTTC.

The V and J genes are TRBV7-9 and TRBJ1-5, with a tentative D call TRBD1 (6 bases). The CDR3 has 16 residues. Germline-derived CDR1 and CDR2 are SEHNR and FQNEAQ (reference sequence). Deletions cut 0 bases from V and 7 bases from J, with 16 bases between. CDR3 sequence (DNA): TGTGCCAGCAGCTTAGCTGTCGGGGGGCCAGGGCAGCCCCAGCATTTT. The encoded protein is CASSLAVGGPGQPQHF.

This clone was recorded once. The V and J genes are TRBV27 and TRBJ2-5, with TRBD1 matching 9 bases. The CDR3 has 16 amino acids. Germline CDR1 reads MNHEY; CDR2 reads SMNVEV (reference sequence). V shed 5 bases and J 7 bases; nucleotides not matched to a gene: 14. CDR3 DNA sequence: TGTGCCAGCAGTCCGAGGACAGGGGCCCGTAGCGGGACCCAGTACTTC. As protein: CASSPRTGARSGTQYF.

V and J are TRBV5-4 and TRBJ1-6, with D perhaps TRBD1 (5 bases). The V gene lost 4 bases and the J gene lost 4 bases, with 12 bases spanning the gap. The germline CDR1 and CDR2 sequences are SGHNT and YYREEE (reference sequence). The CDR3 is 15 amino acids. The CDR3 region has the DNA TGTGCCAGCAGCACCCTGGGGGAGTATAATTCACCCCTCCACTTT. It codes for CASSTLGEYNSPLHF.

A remark on this clone: The sample contains more than one DNA sequence encoding this CDR3. This rearrangement joins TRBV5-1 to TRBJ2-2; 13 bases are shared with TRBD2. Looked up from germline, CDR1 is SGHRS and CDR2 is YFSETQ. The CDR3 extends over 16 amino acids. Trimming took 4 bases from V and 5 from J; bases not matched to a gene: 5. The CDR3 is CASSPGTSGVTGELFF. The CDR3 DNA is TGCGCCAGCAGCCCAGGGACTAGCGGGGTAACCGGGGAGCTGTTTTTT. The full variable domain, rest sourced from reference TRBV5-1 and TRBJ2-2, is KAGVTQTPRYLIKTRGQQVTLSCSPISGHRSVSWYQQTPGQGLQFLFEYFSETQRNKGNFPGRFSGRQFSNSRSEMNVSTLELGDSALYLCASSPGTSGVTGELFFGEGSRLTVL.

The chain employs TRBV29-1 and TRBJ1-2, with 10 bases lining up with TRBD1. The CDR3 sequence is 15 residues long. CDR1 and CDR2 (germline): SQVTM, ANQGSEA. V shed 4 bases, J shed 0 bases, and the junction held 5 bases outside the gene matches. The CDR3 DNA reads TGCAGCGTTGTGGGGACAGGGGTAGCTAACTATGGCTACACCTTC. As protein: CSVVGTGVANYGYTF.

The J gene is TRBJ1-1, the V gene TRBV5-1, with 7 bases identical to TRBD1. This CDR3 region has 14 residues. Trimming at V came to 6 bases and at J to 0 bases, leaving 5 bases not matched to a gene. The germline V gene has CDR1 SGHRS and CDR2 YFSETQ. The CDR3, as DNA: TGCGCCAGCACCCTGGGACAGTTGAACACTGAAGCTTTCTTT. Protein sequence: CASTLGQLNTEAFF.

This sequence joins TRBV21-1 and TRBJ1-2. TRBV21-1 is recorded as a pseudogene. The CDR3 has 14 amino acids. The CDR3 sequence is CASRPRAESYGYTF. CDR3 in DNA: TGTGCCAGCAGACCGAGGGCAGAATCCTATGGCTACACCTTC.

This clone was found a few times. The rearrangement uses TRBV28 and TRBJ2-7; a weak D match, TRBD2 (7 bases). The V end lost 1 base, the J end lost 1 base, and 11 bases lay between the germline ends. CDR1 and CDR2 (germline): MDHEN, SYDVKM. There are 15 residues in the CDR3. The CDR3 coding sequence is TGTGCCAGCAGTTTATACGGGGGGCCGTCCTACGAGCAGTACTTC. It translates to CASSLYGGPSYEQYF.

The V gene is TRBV7-2, the J gene TRBJ2-1; 11 positions agree with TRBD2. The CDR3 spans 15 residues. Germline CDR1 reads SGHTA; CDR2 reads FQGNSA. V was pared by 1 base and J by 8 bases, with 4 bases of the junction left unmatched. The CDR3 DNA sequence: TGTGCCAGCAGCTTAGTTAGCGGGGGGGCCGATGAGCAGTTCTTC. It codes for CASSLVSGGADEQFF.

V gene TRBV5-1 combines with J gene TRBJ2-3, with 7 bases aligning to TRBD1. Unmatched junction bases numbered 11, after V lost 0 bases and J lost 4 bases. Germline V gene sequence: CDR1 SGHRS, CDR2 YFSETQ. The CDR3 runs to 17 residues. CDR3 protein: CASSLGGTAPPSDTQYF. Written as DNA, the CDR3 is TGCGCCAGCAGCTTGGGAGGGACAGCGCCACCCTCAGATACGCAGTATTTT.

The chain's CDR3 is CASSSGLQETQYF. The CDR3 region has the DNA TGTGCCAGCAGCTCGGGACTACAAGAGACCCAGTACTTC. The chain is built from TRBV7-3 and TRBJ2-5; 7 positions match TRBD2. CDR3 length: 13 amino acids. Unmatched junction bases numbered 1, after V lost 4 bases and J lost 2 bases. Germline CDR1 SGHTA, CDR2 FQGTGA.

This sequence joins TRBV7-9 and TRBJ1-5; the D is unclear. Trimming stripped 4 bases from V and 7 bases from J, with 14 bases between. Per the germline V gene, CDR1 is SEHNR and CDR2 is FQNEAQ (reference sequence). This CDR3 spans 14 amino acids. The CDR3 protein is CASSSAGGRQPQHF. In DNA form, the CDR3 reads TGTGCCAGCAGCTCAGCGGGAGGACGACAGCCCCAGCATTTT. Together with reference TRBV7-9 and TRBJ1-5, the CDR3 gives the full variable domain: DTGVSQNPRHKITKRGQNVTFRCDPISEHNRLYWYRQTLGQGPEFLTYFQNEAQLEKSRLLSDRFSAERPKGSFSTLEIQRTEQGDSAMYLCASSSAGGRQPQHFGDGTRLSIL.

The rearrangement joins TRBV30 to TRBJ2-7; D may correspond to TRBD1 or TRBD2 (5 bases each). The germline V gene has CDR1 GTSNPN and CDR2 SVGIG (reference sequence). Trimming left V 7 bases short and J 2 bases short, with 15 bases between. The CDR3 runs to 13 residues. The chain's CDR3 is CALNRDGPYEQYF. CDR3 in DNA: TGTGCCTTAAACCGGGACGGACCCTACGAGCAGTACTTC.

The rearrangement joins TRBV15 to TRBJ2-1, with 8 bases identical to TRBD2. Germline CDR1 and CDR2: LNHNV and YYDKDF (reference sequence). The CDR3 loop spans 16 amino acids. V shed 0 bases and J 4 bases; nucleotides not matched to a gene: 5. CDR3 region: CATSRDLGGGYNEQFF. The CDR3 bases are TGTGCCACCAGCAGAGATCTTGGCGGGGGGTACAATGAGCAGTTCTTC.

The chain carries TRBV5-4 and TRBJ2-3; 11 bases match TRBD2. V gave up 4 bases and J gave up 0 bases; unmatched junction bases: 4. The CDR3 extends over 16 amino acids. CDR1 and CDR2 (germline): SGHNT, YYREEE (reference sequence). The CDR3: CASSVGLAGSTDTQYF. CDR3 coding DNA: TGTGCCAGCAGCGTTGGACTAGCGGGTAGCACAGATACGCAGTATTTT.

There are a few counts of this clone. This chain links TRBV5-1 with TRBJ2-1; TRBD1 matches 7 bases. Germline values: CDR1 SGHRS, CDR2 YFSETQ. The CDR3 extends over 13 amino acids. With 2 bases clipped from V and 9 bases from J, the junction kept 5 bases outside the gene matches. The CDR3 sequence is CASSFTGDREQFF. The DNA of the CDR3 is TGCGCCAGCAGCTTCACAGGGGATCGTGAGCAGTTCTTC. The full variable domain, with the rest looked up from reference TRBV5-1 and TRBJ2-1, is KAGVTQTPRYLIKTRGQQVTLSCSPISGHRSVSWYQQTPGQGLQFLFEYFSETQRNKGNFPGRFSGRQFSNSRSEMNVSTLELGDSALYLCASSFTGDREQFFGPGTRLTVL.

V gene TRBV6-5 combines with J gene TRBJ2-5; D is unclear. Germline assignment: CDR1 MNHEY and CDR2 SVGAGI. The CDR3 covers 15 residues. Between the trimmed V and J ends, which lost 0 bases and 4 bases, there was a span of 12 bases. This chain's CDR3 is CASSYSRRRGETQYF. The CDR3 nucleotides are TGTGCCAGCAGTTACTCGCGCAGGAGAGGAGAGACCCAGTACTTC.

The chain has TRBV29-1 and TRBJ2-1, with D possibly being TRBD2 (5 bases). Trimming removed 4 bases at V and 10 bases at J, with 14 bases between. The CDR3 extends over 12 amino acids. Germline V lookup: CDR1 SQVTM, CDR2 ANQGSEA. CDR3 in amino acids: CSVGQQVAEQFF. CDR3 nucleotide sequence: TGCAGCGTTGGGCAGCAGGTAGCGGAGCAGTTCTTC.

In its sample, this clone was seen a few times. The V gene is TRBV5-1, the J gene TRBJ2-5; TRBD1 or TRBD2 may be the D gene (5 bases each). V lost 2 bases and J 5 bases, leaving 13 bases between the germline ends. The CDR3 totals 14 residues. Germline V gene sequence: CDR1 SGHRS, CDR2 YFSETQ. DNA for the CDR3: TGCGCCAGCAGCTTTCCCGGCAGGGACGAGACCCAGTACTTC. It is translated as CASSFPGRDETQYF.

This clone showed up just a few times. The CDR3 region is CASSLDWTSGRTQYF. The CDR3 nucleotides read TGTGCCAGCAGCTTAGACTGGACTAGCGGGAGGACGCAGTATTTT. The chain employs TRBV7-3 and TRBJ2-3, with 14 positions matching TRBD2. The trim removed 2 bases at V and 9 bases at J, leaving 4 bases unmatched. CDR1 is SGHTA and CDR2 is FQGTGA in the germline V gene. The CDR3 is 15 amino acids.

The chain carries TRBV6-1 and TRBJ1-5; TRBD1 matches 12 bases. J lost 0 bases, V lost 4 bases, and 7 bases had no gene match. The CDR3 has 18 amino acids. Germline V gene sequence: CDR1 MNHNS, CDR2 SASEGT. DNA of the CDR3: TGTGCCAGCAGTGTTGCCGGGACAGGGGGCTTTAGCAATCAGCCCCAGCATTTT. It encodes CASSVAGTGGFSNQPQHF.